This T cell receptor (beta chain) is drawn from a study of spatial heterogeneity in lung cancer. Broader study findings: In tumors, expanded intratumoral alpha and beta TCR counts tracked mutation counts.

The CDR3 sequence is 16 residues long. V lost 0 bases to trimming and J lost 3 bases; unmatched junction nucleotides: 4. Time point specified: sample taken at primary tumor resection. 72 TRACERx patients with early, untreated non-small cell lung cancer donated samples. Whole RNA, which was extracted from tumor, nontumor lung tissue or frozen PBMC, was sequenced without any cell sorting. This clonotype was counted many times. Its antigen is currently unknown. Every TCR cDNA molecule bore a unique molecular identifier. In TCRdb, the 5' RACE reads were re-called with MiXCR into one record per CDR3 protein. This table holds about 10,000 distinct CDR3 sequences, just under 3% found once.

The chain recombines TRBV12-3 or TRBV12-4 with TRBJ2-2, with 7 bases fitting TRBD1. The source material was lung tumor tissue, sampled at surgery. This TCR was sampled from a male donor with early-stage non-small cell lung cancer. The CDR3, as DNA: TGTGCCAGCAGTTTAGCCAGGGGGTATGACACCGGGGAGCTGTTTTTT. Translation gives CASSLARGYDTGELFF.